Below are 26 T cell receptor beta chains sequenced from a single sample in a study of CD8+CD57+ T cells in acquired aplastic anemia. The use of genomic DNA as template underpinned the TCR beta VDJ and CDR3 profiling. TCRdb analysed the reads with MiXCR anew, one entry per CDR3 protein. Here the sample spans more than 150,000 distinct CDR3 sequences, around half being singletons. Only patients with CD8+CD57+ cell expansion on flow cytometry were chosen for sequencing. Sequencing used sorted CD4+, CD8+, or CD8+CD57+ T cells (not recorded which) from PBMCs. Receptor source: a human donor with aplastic anemia.

This rearrangement joins TRBV19 to TRBJ1-1; maybe TRBD1 (6 bases). The V and J ends lost 4 bases and 8 bases respectively, with 11 bases between them. This CDR3 region has 12 residues. Per the germline V gene, CDR1 is LNHDA and CDR2 is SQIVND (reference sequence). The CDR3: CASSRQVGEAFF. CDR3 bases: TGTGCCAGTAGTAGACAGGTTGGGGAAGCTTTCTTT.

To note about this clonotype: This sequence may be a read error, since a much larger clone differs from it by one base. The chain joins TRBV12-3 or TRBV12-4 to TRBJ2-1; 9 positions match TRBD2. The CDR3 extends over 12 amino acids. Written as DNA, the CDR3 is TGTGCCAGTGGACTAGCGTACAATGAGCAGCTCTTC. This encodes CASGLAYNEQLF.

At least ten counts were recorded for this clonotype. The chain joins TRBV6-1 to TRBJ2-7; D is unresolved. This CDR3 region has 12 residues. Trimming cost V 7 bases and J 3 bases, with 10 bases left between them. CDR1 MNHNS and CDR2 SASEGT come from the germline V gene. CDR3 loop: CASTRADYEQYF. The CDR3 bases are TGTGCCAGCACCCGCGCGGACTACGAGCAGTACTTC.

This clonotype was counted only a few times. The chain recombines TRBV10-3 with TRBJ2-7, with a weak D call TRBD2 (6 bases). The ends were cut back, 8 bases at V and 3 bases at J, with 11 bases in the middle. The CDR3 length is 12 residues. Germline CDR1 is ENHRY and CDR2 is SYGVKD. The CDR3, as DNA: TGTGCCATCGGGGCGGGACGCTACGAGCAGTACTTC. Protein sequence: CAIGAGRYEQYF.

This clonotype was seen a single time. This clone may be a read error of a much larger clone one base away. The chain combines TRBV5-1 with TRBJ1-3; TRBD1 matches 9 bases. V was clipped by 4 bases and J by 0 bases; unmatched bases: 5. CDR1 is SGHRS, CDR2 YFSETQ, per germline. CDR3 size: 16 residues. This CDR3 reads CASSEGQGYSGNTIYF. The CDR3 nucleotides are TGCGCCAGCAGCGAGGGACAGGGCTACTCTGGAAACACCATATATTTT.

This chain connects TRBV3-1 to TRBJ2-5, with TRBD1 identical over 11 bases. V was pared by 1 base and J by 5 bases, with 3 bases of the junction left unmatched. CDR1 and CDR2 from the germline V gene are LGHDT and YNNKEL (reference sequence). This CDR3 contains 15 residues. CDR3 region: CASSQGTGGRETQYF. Here the CDR3 DNA reads TGTGCCAGCAGCCAAGGGACAGGGGGCAGGGAGACCCAGTACTTC.

V usage is TRBV3-1 and J usage is TRBJ1-2, with no clear D. The CDR3 sequence is 14 residues long. The V gene lost 0 bases and the J gene lost 4 bases, with 9 bases spanning the gap. The germline gives CDR1 LGHDT, CDR2 YNNKEL (reference sequence). The CDR3 sequence is CASSQEKGVYGYTF. The CDR3 region has the DNA TGTGCCAGCAGCCAAGAAAAAGGTGTCTATGGCTACACCTTC.

The chain is built from TRBV29-1 and TRBJ2-1, with TRBD2 as a possible D gene (6 bases). Trimming shortened V by 2 bases and J by 11 bases, and 25 bases separated the two germline ends. This CDR3 has 16 residues. The germline V gene has CDR1 SQVTM and CDR2 ANQGSEA. The CDR3 bases are TGCAGCGTTGAACTACGCGGGGCGGTGGTACGTAATAAGCAGTTCTTC. Encoded protein: CSVELRGAVVRNKQFF.

V is TRBV25-1 and J is TRBJ1-2; TRBD1 agrees at 7 bases. CDR1 is MGHDK, CDR2 SYGVNS, per germline. The CDR3 runs 16 residues. J gave up 6 bases and V 7 bases, and 17 bases lay outside the gene matches. The DNA for the CDR3 is TGTGCCAGCATGGCCCCACAGGGGAATGATGTGGATGGCTACACCTTC. Translation: CASMAPQGNDVDGYTF.

This chain connects TRBV7-6 to TRBJ2-3, with TRBD2 as a possible D gene (6 bases). V was pared by 5 bases and J by 2 bases, with 14 bases between. The CDR3 contains 15 residues. Germline V gene data show CDR1 as SGHVS and CDR2 as FNYEAQ. CDR3 sequence: CASSRGTGYTDTQYF. In nucleotides, the CDR3 is TGTGCCAGCAGCCGCGGGACGGGCTACACAGATACGCAGTATTTT.

CDR3 nucleotide sequence: TGTGCCAGCAAAGAAGGGCTGAACTATGGCTACACCTTC. Translating it yields CASKEGLNYGYTF. The V gene is TRBV2, the J gene TRBJ1-2; D gene unclear. Trimming stripped 7 bases from V and 2 bases from J, with 11 bases between. Germline loops: CDR1 SNHLY, CDR2 FYNNEI. The CDR3 is made up of 13 amino acids.

The chain carries TRBV25-1 and TRBJ1-2; TRBD1 matches at 10 bases. Germline loops: CDR1 MGHDK, CDR2 SYGVNS. The V gene end was trimmed by 8 bases and the J gene end by 4 bases; junction bases not matched to a gene: 10. CDR3 length: 15 residues. CDR3 amino acids: CASGETGGAGYGYTF. The CDR3 DNA is TGTGCCAGCGGGGAGACAGGGGGCGCTGGCTATGGCTACACCTTC.

As for this clonotype: This may come from a read error, since a much larger clone is one base off. The rearrangement joins TRBV5-1 to TRBJ1-4; D remains unclear. Per germline, CDR1 SGHRS and CDR2 YFSETQ. The CDR3 length is 13 residues. Trimming shortened V by 1 base and J by 7 bases, and 8 bases separated the two germline ends. CDR3 DNA: TGCGCCAGCAGCTTGCGGGTTGGTGAAAAACTGTTTTTT. Its protein is CASSLRVGEKLFF. Using reference TRBV5-1 and TRBJ1-4 for the parts outside the CDR3, the full variable domain is KAGVTQTPRYLIKTRGQQVTLSCSPISGHRSVSWYQQTPGQGLQFLFEYFSETQRNKGNFPGRFSGRQFSNSRSEMNVSTLELGDSALYLCASSLRVGEKLFFGSGTQLSVL.

The genes are TRBV19 and TRBJ1-1, with D maybe TRBD1 (5 bases). This CDR3 has 14 amino acids. V lost 5 bases and J 0 bases, leaving 10 bases between the germline ends. Germline-derived CDR1 and CDR2 are LNHDA and SQIVND (reference sequence). CDR3 loop: CASSDSSMNTEAFF. The CDR3, as DNA: TGTGCCAGTAGTGACAGCTCGATGAACACTGAAGCTTTCTTT. The full variable domain, in which reference TRBV19 and TRBJ1-1 provide the parts outside the CDR3, is DGGITQSPKYLFRKEGQNVTLSCEQNLNHDAMYWYRQDPGQGLRLIYYSQIVNDFQKGDIAEGYSVSREKKESFPLTVTSAQKNPTAFYLCASSDSSMNTEAFFGQGTRLTVV.

This sequence joins TRBV2 and TRBJ1-2; 9 nucleotides match TRBD1. With 6 bases clipped from V and 0 bases from J, the junction kept 2 bases outside the gene matches. CDR1 and CDR2 from the germline V gene are SNHLY and FYNNEI. The CDR3 has 14 amino acids. The CDR3 reads CASSGDRANYGYTF. CDR3 sequence (DNA): TGTGCCAGCAGCGGGGACAGGGCTAACTATGGCTACACCTTC.

This clonotype was observed many times. The gene calls are TRBV27 and TRBJ2-5; no definite D call. The CDR3 length is 13 residues. V lost 3 bases and J lost 2, with 7 bases in between. Germline V gene lookup returns CDR1 MNHEY and CDR2 SMNVEV (reference sequence). The CDR3 nucleotides are TGTGCCAGCAGTTTGTGGCAGCAAGAGACCCAGTACTTC. This sequence encodes CASSLWQQETQYF.

The chain joins TRBV20-1 to TRBJ2-7, with D maybe TRBD2 (5 bases). Germline CDR1 and CDR2: DFQATT and SNEGSKA (reference sequence). The CDR3 is made up of 11 amino acids. The ends were cut back, 5 bases at V and 6 bases at J, with 11 bases in the middle. The CDR3 nucleotides read TGCAGTGCTGGGCCCGGAGGCGAGCAGTACTTC. Translation gives CSAGPGGEQYF.

This rearrangement joins TRBV2 to TRBJ1-6; D not resolved. V was clipped by 4 bases and J by 11 bases, with 9 bases between them. This CDR3 region has 12 residues. Germline values: CDR1 SNHLY, CDR2 FYNNEI. In DNA, the CDR3 is TGTGCCAGCAGTGTAGTTGGGCCACCCCTCCACTTT. It encodes CASSVVGPPLHF.

The sample holds many counts of this clonotype. The chain carries TRBV6-1 and TRBJ1-2; tentative D call: TRBD1 (6 bases). The CDR3 sequence is 13 residues long. With 8 bases removed from V and 6 bases from J, the gap between germline ends came to 16 bases. Germline V gene sequence: CDR1 MNHNS, CDR2 SASEGT. CDR3 loop: CASGTGFGDGYTF. The DNA of the CDR3 is TGTGCCAGCGGCACAGGGTTCGGGGATGGCTACACCTTC.

The chain uses TRBV5-1 and TRBJ2-7, with 9 bases lining up with TRBD1. V shed 4 bases and J 7 bases; nucleotides not matched to a gene: 6. Germline assignment: CDR1 SGHRS and CDR2 YFSETQ. This CDR3 is 13 amino acids long. CDR3 nucleotide sequence: TGCGCCAGCAGCCCCGGGACAGGGTTGGAGCAGTACTTC. Its translation is CASSPGTGLEQYF.

Many counts were recorded for this clonotype. V is TRBV7-2 and J is TRBJ2-2, with 9 nucleotides matching TRBD2. The V gene end was trimmed by 0 bases and the J gene end by 6 bases; junction bases not matched to a gene: 2. Germline values: CDR1 SGHTA, CDR2 FQGNSA. This CDR3 has 15 residues. The CDR3 sequence is CASSLAGLASGELFF. Written as DNA, the CDR3 is TGTGCCAGCAGCTTAGCAGGACTAGCGTCCGGGGAGCTGTTTTTT.

Of note for this clonotype: A much larger clone differs from this one at a single base, so this may be a read error. No conserved phenylalanine or tryptophan is present at the end of the CDR3, so a read error is the likely explanation. Because the CDR3's place on the DNA is in doubt, the DNA is left out and the CDR3 is given as listed by TCRdb. CDR3 protein: CASSSPASASSYERYL. The chain joins TRBV19 to TRBJ2-7; TRBD2 is the table's D call and was not checked against the DNA. CDR1 is LNHDA, CDR2 SQIVND, per germline (reference sequence). A total of 16 residues make up the CDR3, ends included.

The rearrangement links TRBV12-3 or TRBV12-4 to TRBJ2-7; TRBD1 is a possible D gene (6 bases). The CDR3 sequence is 14 residues long. Trimming left V 7 bases short and J 3 bases short, with 16 bases between. The CDR3, as DNA: TGTGCCAGCACTACAGGGAAGGTCGGCTACGAGCAGTACTTC. Translation gives CASTTGKVGYEQYF.

V gene TRBV2 combines with J gene TRBJ2-1; TRBD2 is a possible D gene (7 bases). The length of the CDR3 is 15 residues. Germline V gene lookup returns CDR1 SNHLY and CDR2 FYNNEI. V lost 4 bases and J 6 bases, leaving 16 bases between the germline ends. DNA for the CDR3: TGTGCCAGCAGTGTAGGGGCGGGGGCGGGCAATGAGCAGTTCTTC. Amino acid sequence: CASSVGAGAGNEQFF.

This clonotype was recorded at least ten times. J is TRBJ2-1 and V is TRBV6-1; D not certain. The CDR3 runs to 16 residues. Germline V gene data show CDR1 as MNHNS and CDR2 as SASEGT. V was cut by 4 bases and J by 0 bases, with 13 bases left in between. The CDR3 DNA is TGTGCCAGCAGTGTTGAGACATCGAGCTCCTACAATGAGCAGTTCTTC. Translation: CASSVETSSSYNEQFF.

This clonotype was seen repeatedly, ten times or more. The J gene is TRBJ1-1, the V gene TRBV9; 9 bases map to TRBD1. In germline, CDR1 is SGDLS, CDR2 YYNGEE. The CDR3 has 18 residues. J lost 4 bases, V lost 5 bases, and 18 bases had no gene match. The CDR3 loop is CASRPFTGGAAVSTEAFF. As DNA, the CDR3 is TGTGCCAGCAGGCCATTTACAGGGGGCGCGGCAGTGAGCACTGAAGCTTTCTTT.